The clone carrying this T cell receptor beta chain was seen only a few times. One end of the junction fails to match germline, which may point to a read error. The CDR3 has 16 residues. CDR1 MNHEY and CDR2 SMNVEV come from the germline V gene (reference sequence). The sample belongs to a study of blood T cells in healthy people across ages. Next came a second PCR, run for about 6 to 12 cycles, which used a sample-barcoded 5' primer along with a J-beta primer mix. Each CDR3 protein is one row after TCRdb ran MiXCR on the 5' RACE reads. The table has hundreds of thousands of distinct CDR3 sequences, roughly 30% seen once. Researchers isolated at least 7 million PBMCs per sample.

Material: blood. V gene TRBV27 combines with J gene TRBJ2-1; D is uncertain. This receptor was taken from a woman aged 80 or over in good health. In DNA form, the CDR3 reads TGTGTCAGCAGTACCCAGGCAGTCAGCTCCTACAATGAGCAGTTCTTC. Protein product: CVSSTQAVSSYNEQFF.